This T cell receptor beta chain originates from a study of T cells in Graves' hyperthyroidism and ophthalmopathy. What was amplified from RNA transcripts were TCR beta CDR3 regions. Researchers ran a first-round RT-PCR on the TCR CDR3 using the HTBI primer set. Each CDR3 protein is one row after TCRdb ran MiXCR on the multiplex PCR reads. The data show about 640,000 distinct CDR3 sequences, with more than 14% seen just once and 12% held by the top ten. Germline loops: CDR1 SGHAT, CDR2 FQNNGV. The CDR3 runs to 17 residues. With regard to this clonotype: Compared with germline, one end of the junction differs, possibly owing to a read error.

Input material: blood. The chain uses TRBV11-2 and TRBJ2-1; 8 nucleotides match TRBD2. The clonotype was recovered from a woman aged 45-65 years with Graves' ophthalmopathy. CDR3: CASSSVGSSGTYNEQFF. CDR3 sequence (DNA): TGCGCCAGCAGCTCAGTTGGTAGTAGCGGGACTTACAATGAGCAGTTCTTC. Filled out from reference TRBV11-2 and TRBJ2-1, the complete variable domain reads EAGVAQSPRYKIIEKRQSVAFWCNPISGHATLYWYQQILGQGPKLLIQFQNNGVVDDSQLPKDRFSAERLKGVDSTLKIQPAKLEDSAVYLCASSSVGSSGTYNEQFFGPGTRLTVL.